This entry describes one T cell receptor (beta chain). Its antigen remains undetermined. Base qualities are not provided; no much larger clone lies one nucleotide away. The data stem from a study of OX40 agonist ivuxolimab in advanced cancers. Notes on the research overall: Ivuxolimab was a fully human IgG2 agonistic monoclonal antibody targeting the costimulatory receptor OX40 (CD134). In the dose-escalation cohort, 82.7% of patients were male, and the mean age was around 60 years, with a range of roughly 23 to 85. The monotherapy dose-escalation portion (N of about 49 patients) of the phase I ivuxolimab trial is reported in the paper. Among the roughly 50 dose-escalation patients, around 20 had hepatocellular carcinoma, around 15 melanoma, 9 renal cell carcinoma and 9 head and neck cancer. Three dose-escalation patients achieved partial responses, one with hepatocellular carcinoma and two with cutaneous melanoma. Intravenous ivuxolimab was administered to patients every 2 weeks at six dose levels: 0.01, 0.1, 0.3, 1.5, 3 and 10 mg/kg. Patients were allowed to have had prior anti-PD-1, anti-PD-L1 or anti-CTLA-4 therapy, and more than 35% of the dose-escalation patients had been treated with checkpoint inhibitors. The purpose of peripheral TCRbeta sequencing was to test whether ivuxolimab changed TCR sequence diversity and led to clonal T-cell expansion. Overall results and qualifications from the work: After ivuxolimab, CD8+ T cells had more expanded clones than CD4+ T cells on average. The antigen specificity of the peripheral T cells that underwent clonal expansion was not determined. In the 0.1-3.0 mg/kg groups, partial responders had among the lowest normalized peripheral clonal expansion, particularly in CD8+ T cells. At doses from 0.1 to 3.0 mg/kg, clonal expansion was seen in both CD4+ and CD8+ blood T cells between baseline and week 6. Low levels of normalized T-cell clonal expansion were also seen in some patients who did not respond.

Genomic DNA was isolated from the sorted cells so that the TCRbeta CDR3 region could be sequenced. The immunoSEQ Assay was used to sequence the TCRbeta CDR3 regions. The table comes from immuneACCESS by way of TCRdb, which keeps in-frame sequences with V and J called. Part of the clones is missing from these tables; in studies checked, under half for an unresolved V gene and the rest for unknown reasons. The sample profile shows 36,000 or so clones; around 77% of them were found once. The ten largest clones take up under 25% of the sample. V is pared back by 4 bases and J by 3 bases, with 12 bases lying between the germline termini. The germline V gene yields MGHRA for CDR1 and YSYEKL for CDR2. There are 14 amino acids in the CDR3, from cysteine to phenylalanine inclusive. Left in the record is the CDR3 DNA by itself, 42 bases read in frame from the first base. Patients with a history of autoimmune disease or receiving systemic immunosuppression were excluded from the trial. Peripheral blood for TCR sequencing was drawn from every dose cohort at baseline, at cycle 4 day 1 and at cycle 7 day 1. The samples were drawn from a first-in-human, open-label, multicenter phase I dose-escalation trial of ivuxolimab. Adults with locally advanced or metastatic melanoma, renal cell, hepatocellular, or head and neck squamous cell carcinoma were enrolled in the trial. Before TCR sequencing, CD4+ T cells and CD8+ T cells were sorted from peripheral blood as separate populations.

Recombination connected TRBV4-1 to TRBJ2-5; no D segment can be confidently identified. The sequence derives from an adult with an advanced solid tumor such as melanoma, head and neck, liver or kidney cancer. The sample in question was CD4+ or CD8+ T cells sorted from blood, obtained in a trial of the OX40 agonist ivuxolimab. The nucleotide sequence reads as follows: TGCGCCAGCAGCCGCGTAGCCAGCGAAGAGACCCAGTACTTC. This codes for CASSRVASEETQYF.